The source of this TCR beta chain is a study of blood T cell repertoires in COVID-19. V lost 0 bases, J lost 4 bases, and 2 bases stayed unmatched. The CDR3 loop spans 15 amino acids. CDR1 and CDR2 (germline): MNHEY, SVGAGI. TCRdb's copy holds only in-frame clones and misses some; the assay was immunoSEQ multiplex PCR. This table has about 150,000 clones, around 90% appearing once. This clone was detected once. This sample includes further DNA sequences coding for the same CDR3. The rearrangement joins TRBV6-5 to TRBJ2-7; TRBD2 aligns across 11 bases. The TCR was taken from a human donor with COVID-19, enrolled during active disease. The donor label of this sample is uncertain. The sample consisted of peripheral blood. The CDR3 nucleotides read TGTGCCAGCAGTTACTCCGGGACTAGCGGTTACGAGCAGTACTTC. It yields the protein CASSYSGTSGYEQYF.